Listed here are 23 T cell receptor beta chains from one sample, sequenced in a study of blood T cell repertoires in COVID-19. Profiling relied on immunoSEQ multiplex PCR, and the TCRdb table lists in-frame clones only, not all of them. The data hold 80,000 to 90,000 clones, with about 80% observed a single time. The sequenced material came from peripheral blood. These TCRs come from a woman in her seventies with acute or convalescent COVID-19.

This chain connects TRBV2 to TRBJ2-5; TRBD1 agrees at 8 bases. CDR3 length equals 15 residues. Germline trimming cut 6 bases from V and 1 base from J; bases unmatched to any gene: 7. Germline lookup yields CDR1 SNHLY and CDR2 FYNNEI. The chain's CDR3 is CASRANGQGQETQYF. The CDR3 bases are TGTGCCAGCAGAGCAAACGGACAGGGCCAAGAGACCCAGTACTTC.

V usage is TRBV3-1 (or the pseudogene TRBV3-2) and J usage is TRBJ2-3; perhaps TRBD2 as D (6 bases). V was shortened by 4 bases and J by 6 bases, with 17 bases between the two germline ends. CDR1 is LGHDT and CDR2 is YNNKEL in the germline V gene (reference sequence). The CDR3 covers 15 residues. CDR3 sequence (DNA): TGTGCCAGCAGCCGTCAAGCGGGCGATTGGGATACGCAGTATTTT. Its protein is CASSRQAGDWDTQYF.

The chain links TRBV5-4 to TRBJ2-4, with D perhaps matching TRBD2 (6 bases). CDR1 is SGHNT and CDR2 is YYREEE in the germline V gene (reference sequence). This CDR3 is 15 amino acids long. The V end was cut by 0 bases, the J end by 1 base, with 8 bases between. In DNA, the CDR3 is TGTGCCAGCAGCTTGGGGGGGGTCGCCAAAAACATTCAGTACTTC. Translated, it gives CASSLGGVAKNIQYF.

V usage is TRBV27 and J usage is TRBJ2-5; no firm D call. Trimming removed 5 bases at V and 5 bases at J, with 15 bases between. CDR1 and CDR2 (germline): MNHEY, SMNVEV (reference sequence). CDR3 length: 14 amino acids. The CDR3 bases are TGTGCCAGCAGTACAGACCGAAAGTGGGAGACCCAGTACTTC. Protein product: CASSTDRKWETQYF.

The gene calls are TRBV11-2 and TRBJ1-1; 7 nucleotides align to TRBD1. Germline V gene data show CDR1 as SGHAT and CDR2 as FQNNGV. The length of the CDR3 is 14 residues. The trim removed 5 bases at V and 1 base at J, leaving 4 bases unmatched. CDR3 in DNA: TGTGCCAGCAGCGCTCGACAGGGGAACACTGAAGCTTTCTTT. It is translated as CASSARQGNTEAFF. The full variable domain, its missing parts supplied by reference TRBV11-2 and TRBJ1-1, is EAGVAQSPRYKIIEKRQSVAFWCNPISGHATLYWYQQILGQGPKLLIQFQNNGVVDDSQLPKDRFSAERLKGVDSTLKIQPAKLEDSAVYLCASSARQGNTEAFFGQGTRLTVV.

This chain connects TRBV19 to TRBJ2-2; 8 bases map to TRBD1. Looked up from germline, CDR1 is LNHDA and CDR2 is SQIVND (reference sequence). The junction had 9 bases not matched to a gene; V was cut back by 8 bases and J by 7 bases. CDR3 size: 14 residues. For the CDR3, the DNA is TGTGCCAGTTACTCAGGGGGCGCTTACGGGGAGCTGTTTTTT. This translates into CASYSGGAYGELFF.

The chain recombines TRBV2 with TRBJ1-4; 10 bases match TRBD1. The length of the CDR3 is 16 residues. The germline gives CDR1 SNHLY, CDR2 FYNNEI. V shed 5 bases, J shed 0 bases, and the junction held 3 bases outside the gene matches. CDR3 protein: CASSRQGAATNEKLFF. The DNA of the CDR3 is TGTGCCAGCAGTAGACAGGGGGCGGCAACTAATGAAAAACTGTTTTTT.

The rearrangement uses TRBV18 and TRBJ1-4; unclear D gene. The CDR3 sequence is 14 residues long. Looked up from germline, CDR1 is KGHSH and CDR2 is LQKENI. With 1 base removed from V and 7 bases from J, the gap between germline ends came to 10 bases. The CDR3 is CASSPLERLEKLFF. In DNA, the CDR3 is TGTGCCAGCTCACCACTTGAGAGACTTGAAAAACTGTTTTTT.

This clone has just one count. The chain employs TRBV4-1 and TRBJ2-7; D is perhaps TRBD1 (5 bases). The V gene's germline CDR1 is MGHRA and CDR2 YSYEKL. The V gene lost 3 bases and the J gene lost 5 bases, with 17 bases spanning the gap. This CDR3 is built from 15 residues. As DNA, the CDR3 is TGCGCCAGCAGCCAGGGCCCAAGGGGAAGCGACGAGCAGTACTTC. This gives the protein CASSQGPRGSDEQYF.

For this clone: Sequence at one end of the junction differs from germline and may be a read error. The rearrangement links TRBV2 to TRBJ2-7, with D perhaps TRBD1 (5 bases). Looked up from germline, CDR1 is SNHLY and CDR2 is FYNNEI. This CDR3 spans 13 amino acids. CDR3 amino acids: CATSQGQSYEQYF. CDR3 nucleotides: TGTGCCACCAGTCAGGGCCAATCCTACGAGCAGTACTTC.

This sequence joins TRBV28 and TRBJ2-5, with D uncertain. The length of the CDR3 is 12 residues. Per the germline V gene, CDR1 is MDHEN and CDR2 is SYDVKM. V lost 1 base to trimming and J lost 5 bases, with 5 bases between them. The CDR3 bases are TGTGCCAGCAGTTTATTAACTGAGACCCAGTACTTC. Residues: CASSLLTETQYF.

Here the CDR3 reads CATSDGGPTTQYF. CDR3 nucleotide sequence: TGTGCCACCAGTGATGGCGGGCCCACTACGCAGTATTTT. The chain joins TRBV24-1 to TRBJ2-3, with D tentatively TRBD2 (5 bases). V dropped 3 bases and J dropped 8 bases, with 11 bases sitting between them. Germline CDR1 and CDR2: KGHDR and SFDVKD. There are 13 residues in the CDR3.

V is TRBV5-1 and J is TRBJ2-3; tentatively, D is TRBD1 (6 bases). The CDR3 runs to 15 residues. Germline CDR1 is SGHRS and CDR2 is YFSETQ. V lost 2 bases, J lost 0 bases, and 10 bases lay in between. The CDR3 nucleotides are TGCGCCAGCAGCTTTTCAGGGGATAGCACAGATACGCAGTATTTT. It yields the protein CASSFSGDSTDTQYF.

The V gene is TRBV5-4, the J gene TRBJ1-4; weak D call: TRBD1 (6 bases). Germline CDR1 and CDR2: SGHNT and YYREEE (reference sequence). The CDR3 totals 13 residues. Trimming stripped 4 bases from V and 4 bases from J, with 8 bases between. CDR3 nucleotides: TGTGCCAGCAGCATCAGGGGTAATGAAAAACTGTTTTTT. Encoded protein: CASSIRGNEKLFF.

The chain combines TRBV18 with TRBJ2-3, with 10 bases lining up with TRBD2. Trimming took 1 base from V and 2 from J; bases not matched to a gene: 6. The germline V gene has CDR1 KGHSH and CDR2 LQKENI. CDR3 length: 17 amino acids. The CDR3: CASSPRTSGAITDTQYF. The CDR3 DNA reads TGTGCCAGCTCACCACGAACTAGCGGGGCTATCACAGATACGCAGTATTTT.

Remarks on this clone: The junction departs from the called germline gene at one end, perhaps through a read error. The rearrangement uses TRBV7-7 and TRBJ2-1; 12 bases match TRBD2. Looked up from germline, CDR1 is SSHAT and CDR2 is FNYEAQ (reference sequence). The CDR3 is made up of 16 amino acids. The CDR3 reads CASSLGPSGGAREQFF. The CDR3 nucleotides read TGTGCTAGCAGCTTAGGGCCTAGCGGGGGGGCTCGTGAGCAGTTCTTC.

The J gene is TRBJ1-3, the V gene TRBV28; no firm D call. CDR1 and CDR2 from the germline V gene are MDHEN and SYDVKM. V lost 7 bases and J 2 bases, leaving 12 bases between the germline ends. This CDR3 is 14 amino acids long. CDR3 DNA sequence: TGTGCCAGCACTGAGGGAAGGGCTGGAAACACCATATATTTT. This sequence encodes CASTEGRAGNTIYF.

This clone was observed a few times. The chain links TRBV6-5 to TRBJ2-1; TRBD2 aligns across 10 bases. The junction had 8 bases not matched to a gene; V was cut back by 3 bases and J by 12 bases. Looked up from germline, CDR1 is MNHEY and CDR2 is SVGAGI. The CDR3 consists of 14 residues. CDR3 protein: CASSYSGGYFGQFF. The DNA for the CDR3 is TGTGCCAGCAGTTATAGCGGGGGGTATTTCGGGCAGTTCTTC.

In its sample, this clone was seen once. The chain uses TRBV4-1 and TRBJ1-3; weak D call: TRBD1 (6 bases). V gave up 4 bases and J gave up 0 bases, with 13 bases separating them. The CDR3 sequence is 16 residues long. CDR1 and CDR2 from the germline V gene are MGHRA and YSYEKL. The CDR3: CASSPYPTGSGNTIYF. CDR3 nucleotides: TGCGCCAGCAGCCCCTACCCGACAGGCTCTGGAAACACCATATATTTT.

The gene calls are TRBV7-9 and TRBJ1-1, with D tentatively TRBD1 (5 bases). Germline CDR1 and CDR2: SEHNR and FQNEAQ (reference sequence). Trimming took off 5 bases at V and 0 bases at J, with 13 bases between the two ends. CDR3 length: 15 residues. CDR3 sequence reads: CASSIRDSMNTEAFF. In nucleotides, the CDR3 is TGTGCCAGCAGCATCAGGGATTCCATGAACACTGAAGCTTTCTTT.

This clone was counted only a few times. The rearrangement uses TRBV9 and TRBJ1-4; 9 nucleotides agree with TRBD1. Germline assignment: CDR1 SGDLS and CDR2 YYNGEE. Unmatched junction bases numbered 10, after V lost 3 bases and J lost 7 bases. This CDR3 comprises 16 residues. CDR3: CASSARTGGWGEKLFF. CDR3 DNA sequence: TGTGCCAGCAGCGCGCGAACAGGGGGCTGGGGTGAAAAACTGTTTTTT.

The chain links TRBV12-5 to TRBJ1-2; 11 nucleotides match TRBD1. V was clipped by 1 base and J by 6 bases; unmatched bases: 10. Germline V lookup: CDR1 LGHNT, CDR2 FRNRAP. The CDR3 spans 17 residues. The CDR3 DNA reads TGTGCTAGTGGTTTGGGGGGACAGGGGGTGTTATATGATGGCTACACCTTC. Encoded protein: CASGLGGQGVLYDGYTF.

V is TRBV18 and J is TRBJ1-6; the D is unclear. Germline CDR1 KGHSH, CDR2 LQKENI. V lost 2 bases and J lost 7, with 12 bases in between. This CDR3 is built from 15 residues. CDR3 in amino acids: CASSPGRQENSPLHF. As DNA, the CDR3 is TGTGCCAGCTCACCAGGGAGGCAGGAAAATTCACCCCTCCACTTT.